These 31 T cell receptor beta chains were all obtained from the same sample, sequenced in a study of CD8+ T cells in alopecia areata. Treatment here: oral pan-JAK inhibitor, 5-10 mg twice daily. The authors extracted RNA and reverse transcribed it into cDNA as the sequencing template. TCRdb's table, derived via immunoSEQ multiplex PCR, lists solely in-frame clones and lacks some. Among about 200,000 clones listed, 50% to 75% were seen once. Source: CD4+ T cells sorted from blood, taken at week 4, from a patient treated with tofacitinib. All receptors derive from a human donor with alopecia areata.

Worth noting for this clone: The same CDR3 can be traced to other DNA sequences in this sample. The genes are TRBV7-2 and TRBJ2-5; D gene unclear. Germline lookup yields CDR1 SGHTA and CDR2 FQGNSA. The length of the CDR3 is 14 residues. V was clipped by 1 base and J by 5 bases, with 11 bases between them. Here the CDR3 reads CASSLVGGRETQYF. In nucleotides, the CDR3 is TGTGCCAGCAGCTTAGTTGGCGGTAGGGAGACCCAGTACTTC.

This clone was recorded once. This chain joins TRBV7-9 and TRBJ1-1; D is perhaps TRBD1 (6 bases). Trimming cost V 6 bases and J 2 bases, with 10 bases left between them. CDR1 and CDR2 (germline): SEHNR, FQNEAQ (reference sequence). This CDR3 is 13 amino acids long. DNA of the CDR3: TGTGCCAGCAGTTCGGACAGTAACACTGAAGCTTTCTTT. Translating it yields CASSSDSNTEAFF.

CDR3 in amino acids: CSGTGDSYEQYF. The CDR3 DNA reads as TGCAGCGGTACCGGGGACAGCTACGAGCAGTACTTC. The V gene is TRBV29-1, the J gene TRBJ2-7; 7 nucleotides match TRBD1. The CDR3 runs to 12 residues. V was clipped by 7 bases and J by 3 bases; unmatched bases: 6. Germline V CDR1 and CDR2: SQVTM, ANQGSEA.

V and J are TRBV7-9 and TRBJ2-5, with a weak D call TRBD2 (5 bases). The CDR3 is 13 residues long. CDR1 is SEHNR, CDR2 FQNEAQ, per germline (reference sequence). V dropped 4 bases and J dropped 5 bases, with 11 bases sitting between them. The CDR3 coding sequence is TGTGCCAGCAGCTACGAGGGTGTGGAGACCCAGTACTTC. Amino acid sequence: CASSYEGVETQYF.

The rearrangement uses TRBV6-5 and TRBJ2-3, with D unclear. Germline lookup yields CDR1 MNHEY and CDR2 SVGAGI. V lost 4 bases and J lost 1, with 3 bases in between. The CDR3 has 12 amino acids. The CDR3 loop reads CASSSGTDTQYF. In DNA form, the CDR3 reads TGTGCCAGCAGTTCGGGCACAGATACGCAGTATTTT.

The V and J genes are TRBV30 and TRBJ2-4; D might be TRBD1 (5 bases). Germline V gene sequence: CDR1 GTSNPN, CDR2 SVGIG (reference sequence). Trimming removed 0 bases from V and 8 bases from J, with 5 bases in between. The CDR3 covers 11 residues. The CDR3 DNA reads as TGTGCCTGGAGTGTACAGGACATTCAGTACTTC. This codes for CAWSVQDIQYF.

The J gene is TRBJ1-2, the V gene TRBV7-2; no reliable D call. V lost 1 base to trimming and J lost 11 bases, with 8 bases between them. In germline, CDR1 is SGHTA, CDR2 FQGNSA. The CDR3 consists of 11 residues. This chain's CDR3 is CASSLDGGYTF. In DNA, the CDR3 is TGTGCCAGCAGCTTAGACGGCGGTTACACCTTC.

This clone has only a few counts. The rearrangement joins TRBV19 to TRBJ1-4; D is unclear. V was pared by 1 base and J by 5 bases, with 11 bases between. CDR1 is LNHDA and CDR2 is SQIVND in the germline V gene (reference sequence). The CDR3 spans 15 residues. DNA of the CDR3: TGTGCCAGTAGTATAGGAGGGAATGTAAATGAAAAACTGTTTTTT. It is translated as CASSIGGNVNEKLFF.

This clone turned up a few times. The rearrangement uses TRBV9 and TRBJ2-1, with D uncertain. The ends were cut back, 0 bases at V and 6 bases at J, with 7 bases in the middle. This CDR3 spans 13 amino acids. CDR1 SGDLS and CDR2 YYNGEE come from the germline V gene. The CDR3 nucleotides are TGTGCCAGCAGCGTAGGGAACTTCAATGAGCAGTTCTTC. Protein: CASSVGNFNEQFF.

The V and J genes are TRBV29-1 and TRBJ2-3; D not resolved. Germline values: CDR1 SQVTM, CDR2 ANQGSEA. V lost 3 bases to trimming and J lost 5 bases, with 12 bases between them. This CDR3 contains 13 residues. This chain's CDR3 is CSVEVNAGDTQYF. The CDR3 DNA reads as TGCAGCGTTGAGGTGAACGCCGGAGATACGCAGTATTTT.

This chain links TRBV12-5 with TRBJ1-1; no clear D. Germline V lookup: CDR1 LGHNT, CDR2 FRNRAP. V was pared by 6 bases and J by 7 bases, with 9 bases between. This CDR3 has 11 amino acids. CDR3 in amino acids: CASGKRDEAFF. The CDR3, as DNA: TGTGCTAGTGGCAAGAGGGATGAAGCTTTCTTT.

The V call is TRBV27, the J call TRBJ1-4; D possibly corresponds to TRBD1 (6 bases). Germline V gene lookup returns CDR1 MNHEY and CDR2 SMNVEV (reference sequence). V lost 9 bases and J 4 bases, leaving 15 bases between the germline ends. The CDR3 covers 14 residues. The CDR3 here is CASRNRQVNEKLFF. In DNA, the CDR3 is TGTGCCAGTCGAAACCGACAGGTTAATGAAAAACTGTTTTTT. The full variable domain, rest sourced from reference TRBV27 and TRBJ1-4, is EAQVTQNPRYLITVTGKKLTVTCSQNMNHEYMSWYRQDPGLGLRQIYYSMNVEVTDKGDVPEGYKVSRKEKRNFPLILESPSPNQTSLYFCASRNRQVNEKLFFGSGTQLSVL.

The genes are TRBV6-6 and TRBJ1-2; 8 bases map to TRBD1. V was clipped by 5 bases and J by 3 bases; unmatched bases: 2. The CDR3 extends over 13 amino acids. Germline CDR1 is MNHNY and CDR2 is SVGAGI (reference sequence). CDR3 residues: CASSDRGDYGYTF. The CDR3 coding sequence is TGTGCCAGCAGTGACAGGGGCGACTATGGCTACACCTTC.

The chain is built from TRBV5-6 and TRBJ1-5; 7 bases are a match to TRBD1. This CDR3 spans 15 amino acids. Germline V gene data show CDR1 as SGHDT and CDR2 as YYEEEE. V gave up 2 bases and J gave up 4 bases; unmatched junction bases: 6. The CDR3 here is CASSFFARGNQPQHF. CDR3 DNA: TGTGCCAGCAGCTTCTTCGCCAGGGGGAATCAGCCCCAGCATTTT.

This rearrangement joins TRBV6-5 to TRBJ2-7; the D gene is possibly TRBD2 (6 bases). This CDR3 has 16 residues. Trimming removed 2 bases at V and 3 bases at J, with 17 bases between. The germline V gene has CDR1 MNHEY and CDR2 SVGAGI. The CDR3 coding sequence is TGTGCCAGCAGTTACACGGGACTCCCCGTGGGCTACGAGCAGTACTTC. It is translated as CASSYTGLPVGYEQYF.

This chain links TRBV27 with TRBJ2-5, with unresolved D. In germline, CDR1 is MNHEY, CDR2 SMNVEV (reference sequence). This CDR3 comprises 13 residues. V was pared by 3 bases and J by 4 bases, with 9 bases between. CDR3 in DNA: TGTGCCAGCAGTTTGGGCTTGGGAGAGACCCAGTACTTC. Translation: CASSLGLGETQYF.

This clone was found a few times. This chain joins TRBV5-4 and TRBJ1-1; D not resolved. CDR1 is SGHNT, CDR2 YYREEE, per germline (reference sequence). V lost 4 bases and J lost 0, with 10 bases in between. The CDR3 spans 14 residues. This CDR3 reads CASSKQALNTEAFF. The CDR3 DNA reads TGTGCCAGCAGCAAGCAAGCCCTGAACACTGAAGCTTTCTTT.

This chain joins TRBV4-1 and TRBJ1-5; D gene ambiguous. Germline V gives CDR1 MGHRA, CDR2 YSYEKL. V shed 4 bases and J shed 4 bases, with 17 bases lying between them. There are 16 residues in the CDR3. This CDR3 is CASSRSGWGLNQPQHF. CDR3 bases: TGCGCCAGCAGCCGCTCGGGGTGGGGTTTAAATCAGCCCCAGCATTTT.

The table lists this clone with a few counts. V and J are TRBV11-2 and TRBJ2-3; perhaps D is TRBD1 or TRBD2 (5 bases each). CDR1 and CDR2 (germline): SGHAT, FQNNGV. This CDR3 spans 13 amino acids. Trimming stripped 5 bases from V and 3 bases from J, with 9 bases between. CDR3 sequence reads: CASSAWGTDTQYF. The DNA of the CDR3 is TGTGCCAGCAGCGCGTGGGGGACAGATACGCAGTATTTT.

This sequence joins TRBV11-2 and TRBJ2-7; D gene uncertain. V was pared by 1 base and J by 3 bases, with 7 bases between. Germline CDR1 and CDR2: SGHAT and FQNNGV. The CDR3 spans 13 residues. The CDR3 nucleotides read TGTGCCAGCAGCTTAGGCCTTGACTACGAGCAGTACTTC. This gives the protein CASSLGLDYEQYF.

This clone showed up just once. The V call is TRBV10-3, the J call TRBJ2-2; the D is unclear. Germline CDR1 is ENHRY and CDR2 is SYGVKD. V lost 8 bases, J lost 0 bases, and 1 base lay in between. This CDR3 has 11 residues. The chain's CDR3 is CAIANTGELFF. Written as DNA, the CDR3 is TGTGCCATCGCGAACACCGGGGAGCTGTTTTTT.

V usage is TRBV30 and J usage is TRBJ2-7, with D unresolved. The germline gives CDR1 GTSNPN, CDR2 SVGIG (reference sequence). This CDR3 has 13 amino acids. Trimming left V 0 bases short and J 4 bases short, with 10 bases between. This CDR3 reads CAWSVGYGYEQYF. The CDR3 DNA sequence: TGTGCCTGGAGTGTTGGGTATGGGTACGAGCAGTACTTC.

V usage is TRBV2 and J usage is TRBJ2-5; TRBD2 agrees at 11 bases. J was trimmed by 7 bases and V by 5 bases; bases with no gene match: 12. Germline V gives CDR1 SNHLY, CDR2 FYNNEI. This CDR3 has 16 amino acids. The CDR3 protein is CASSKGTSGPVGTQYF. The CDR3 bases are TGTGCCAGCAGTAAAGGGACTAGCGGACCGGTCGGGACCCAGTACTTC.

The rearrangement links TRBV9 to TRBJ2-1; a weak D match, TRBD2 (6 bases). Looked up from germline, CDR1 is SGDLS and CDR2 is YYNGEE. The V end lost 0 bases, the J end lost 8 bases, and 9 bases lay between the germline ends. CDR3 length: 13 residues. The CDR3 is CASSVGVADEQFF. In DNA, the CDR3 is TGTGCCAGCAGCGTAGGAGTAGCGGATGAGCAGTTCTTC.

The chain uses TRBV29-1 and TRBJ1-5, with 8 bases matching TRBD1. The V and J ends lost 4 bases and 5 bases, in that order; junction bases with no gene match: 4. Germline loops: CDR1 SQVTM, CDR2 ANQGSEA. This CDR3 region has 13 residues. CDR3 region: CSVGQGRDQPQHF. The CDR3 DNA follows: TGCAGCGTTGGACAGGGGCGTGATCAGCCCCAGCATTTT. The full variable domain, its missing parts supplied by reference TRBV29-1 and TRBJ1-5, is SAVISQKPSRDICQRGTSLTIQCQVDSQVTMMFWYRQQPGQSLTLIATANQGSEATYESGFVIDKFPISRPNLTFSTLTVSNMSPEDSSIYLCSVGQGRDQPQHFGDGTRLSIL.

There are a few counts of this clone. V is TRBV6-6 and J is TRBJ1-4; D is perhaps TRBD1 (6 bases). The CDR3 is 13 residues long. The V and J ends lost 6 bases and 6 bases respectively, with 11 bases between them. The germline gives CDR1 MNHNY, CDR2 SVGAGI (reference sequence). In nucleotides, the CDR3 is TGTGCCAGCAGAGCTACAGGGTATGAAAAACTGTTTTTT. It is translated as CASRATGYEKLFF.

J is TRBJ1-2 and V is TRBV10-3, with 9 bases that match TRBD1. Per germline, CDR1 ENHRY and CDR2 SYGVKD. The CDR3 runs to 16 residues. After removal of 4 bases from V and 3 bases from J, the junction contained 9 bases not matched to a gene. The CDR3 coding sequence is TGTGCCATCAGTGGGACAGGACAGGGGCAGCACTATGGCTACACCTTC. Amino acid sequence: CAISGTGQGQHYGYTF.

V is TRBV4-2 and J is TRBJ2-1; a possible D gene is TRBD1 (6 bases). The length of the CDR3 is 16 residues. V shed 3 bases and J shed 4 bases, with 16 bases lying between them. Germline assignment: CDR1 LGHNA and CDR2 YNFKEQ. The CDR3 region has the DNA TGTGCCAGCAGCCAGACCCCGGGACAAGGGTACAATGAGCAGTTCTTC. Amino acids: CASSQTPGQGYNEQFF.

The V call is TRBV5-1, the J call TRBJ2-1; D gene ambiguous. This CDR3 is built from 13 residues. CDR1 and CDR2 (germline): SGHRS, YFSETQ. Trimming took 1 base from V and 8 from J, leaving 10 bases between them. This CDR3 is CASSLFQWDEQFF. The CDR3 bases are TGCGCCAGCAGCTTGTTCCAGTGGGATGAGCAGTTCTTC.

This clone has a handful of counts. This sample includes further DNA sequences coding for the same CDR3. The chain couples TRBV29-1 to TRBJ2-3; 10 bases fit TRBD1. From germline, CDR1 is SQVTM and CDR2 ANQGSEA. The CDR3 extends over 14 amino acids. Trimming took 6 bases from V and 0 from J; bases not matched to a gene: 3. The CDR3: CSVGQGSSTDTQYF. CDR3 in DNA: TGCAGCGTGGGACAGGGGTCTAGCACAGATACGCAGTATTTT.

A few counts support this clone. The V gene is TRBV30, the J gene TRBJ1-5, with D maybe TRBD1 (6 bases). V gave up 0 bases and J gave up 5 bases, with 11 bases separating them. The CDR3 covers 14 residues. Germline loops: CDR1 GTSNPN, CDR2 SVGIG (reference sequence). CDR3 DNA sequence: TGTGCCTGGAGTGTACAGGACAGAGATCAGCCCCAGCATTTT. Translated: CAWSVQDRDQPQHF.